This entry lists 17 T cell receptor beta chains sequenced from one sample in a study of cytomegalovirus exposure and HLA in healthy donors. PCR amplification relied on 60 Vbeta primers (plus 13 Jbeta primers). Data came from immunoSEQ multiplex PCR; TCRdb stores just in-frame clones and leaves some out. The sample has roughly 60,000 clones, and its top ten clones hold approximately 4%. Sequenced material: PBMCs. These receptors were obtained from a woman aged 18-29 years in good health and CMV-seronegative.

This chain links TRBV7-9 with TRBJ2-7; 10 nucleotides line up with TRBD1. This CDR3 is built from 12 residues. The V gene's germline CDR1 is SEHNR and CDR2 FQNEAQ (reference sequence). With V trimmed by 6 bases and J by 4 bases, 0 bases remained unmatched. The CDR3 DNA reads TGTGCCAGCAGGGACAGGGGGTACGAGCAGTACTTC. It specifies CASRDRGYEQYF.

The chain employs TRBV25-1 and TRBJ2-3; 10 bases align to TRBD1. Germline V CDR1 and CDR2: MGHDK, SYGVNS. With V trimmed by 3 bases and J by 3 bases, 3 bases remained unmatched. The CDR3 is made up of 15 amino acids. The CDR3, as DNA: TGTGCCAGCAGTGAGGGACAGGGGTCGACAGATACGCAGTATTTT. Protein sequence: CASSEGQGSTDTQYF. Supplemented by reference TRBV25-1 and TRBJ2-3, the full variable domain reads EADIYQTPRYLVIGTGKKITLECSQTMGHDKMYWYQQDPGMELHLIHYSYGVNSTEKGDLSSESTVSRIRTEHFPLTLESARPSHTSQYLCASSEGQGSTDTQYFGPGTRLTVL.

CDR3 amino acids: CASSDGGKEKLFF. CDR3 coding DNA: TGTGCCAGCAGTGACGGGGGAAAAGAAAAACTGTTTTTT. This rearrangement joins TRBV25-1 to TRBJ1-4; weak D call: TRBD1 (5 bases). The CDR3 sequence is 13 residues long. Deletions cut 3 bases from V and 8 bases from J, with 10 bases between. Per germline, CDR1 MGHDK and CDR2 SYGVNS.

CDR3 sequence: CAWSVAVYYGYTF. The DNA of the CDR3 is TGTGCCTGGAGTGTAGCCGTCTACTATGGCTACACCTTC. The chain recombines TRBV30 with TRBJ1-2, with unresolved D. Germline V gives CDR1 GTSNPN, CDR2 SVGIG (reference sequence). The CDR3 length is 13 residues. V was trimmed by 0 bases and J by 3 bases, leaving 8 bases between them.

The V call is TRBV6-1, the J call TRBJ2-7; 9 bases agree with TRBD2. CDR3 length: 15 amino acids. The trim removed 3 bases at V and 3 bases at J, leaving 6 bases unmatched. Germline V gene data show CDR1 as MNHNS and CDR2 as SASEGT. The CDR3 coding sequence is TGTGCCAGCAGTGAGGACCTAGCGGGACTCTACGAGCAGTACTTC. It specifies CASSEDLAGLYEQYF.

This rearrangement joins TRBV9 to TRBJ2-1; 7 nucleotides line up with TRBD1. The V and J ends lost 4 bases and 5 bases, in that order; junction bases with no gene match: 9. The germline CDR1 and CDR2 sequences are SGDLS and YYNGEE. The CDR3 extends over 15 amino acids. This chain's CDR3 is CASSPGTAHDNEQFF. The CDR3 region has the DNA TGTGCCAGCAGCCCCGGGACAGCCCACGACAATGAGCAGTTCTTC. The variable domain in full, with the rest retrieved from reference TRBV9 and TRBJ2-1, is DSGVTQTPKHLITATGQRVTLRCSPRSGDLSVYWYQQSLDQGLQFLIQYYNGEERAKGNILERFSAQQFPDLHSELNLSSLELGDSALYFCASSPGTAHDNEQFFGPGTRLTVL.

CDR3 nucleotide sequence: TGTGCCAGCAGTTTAGGCGGCGGGAACACTGAAGCTTTCTTT. Translated, it gives CASSLGGGNTEAFF. The chain is built from TRBV28 and TRBJ1-1, with D hard to call. Trimming took 2 bases from V and 1 from J, leaving 8 bases between them. This CDR3 region has 14 residues. Germline CDR1 reads MDHEN; CDR2 reads SYDVKM.

This chain uses TRBV9 with TRBJ2-1, with 11 bases fitting TRBD2. Germline trimming cut 0 bases from V and 9 bases from J; bases unmatched to any gene: 5. Germline CDR1 SGDLS, CDR2 YYNGEE. The CDR3 runs 15 residues. The CDR3 reads CASSVDKLAGAEQFF. Written as DNA, the CDR3 is TGTGCCAGCAGCGTAGATAAACTAGCGGGGGCTGAGCAGTTCTTC.

The chain employs TRBV5-1 and TRBJ2-7, with 11 bases aligning to TRBD2. This CDR3 is built from 17 residues. CDR1 SGHRS and CDR2 YFSETQ come from the germline V gene. V lost 5 bases, J lost 0 bases, and 10 bases stayed unmatched. CDR3 region: CASSPTSGSVSSYEQYF. The DNA of the CDR3 is TGCGCCAGCAGTCCAACTAGCGGGAGCGTGAGCTCCTACGAGCAGTACTTC.

This chain joins TRBV9 and TRBJ1-4; the D gene is possibly TRBD1 (5 bases). This CDR3 has 14 amino acids. Trimming left V 4 bases short and J 8 bases short, with 15 bases between. In germline, CDR1 is SGDLS, CDR2 YYNGEE. DNA of the CDR3: TGTGCCAGCAGCAATCTACGGCAGGGAGAAAAACTGTTTTTT. Amino acid sequence: CASSNLRQGEKLFF.

V and J are TRBV4-1 and TRBJ2-7; D is unclear. The CDR3 runs to 15 residues. Germline loops: CDR1 MGHRA, CDR2 YSYEKL. The V and J ends lost 0 bases and 1 base respectively, with 10 bases between them. CDR3 DNA sequence: TGCGCCAGCAGCCAAGATCGAGCCGAGTCCTACGAGCAGTACTTC. It yields the protein CASSQDRAESYEQYF.

The chain uses TRBV4-1 and TRBJ2-2, with D possibly being TRBD2 (6 bases). Deletions cut 0 bases from V and 6 bases from J, with 14 bases between. The germline CDR1 and CDR2 sequences are MGHRA and YSYEKL. The CDR3 is 16 residues long. CDR3 coding DNA: TGCGCCAGCAGCCAAGATCTTTGGTCGGGGGCCGGGGAGCTGTTTTTT. Residues: CASSQDLWSGAGELFF.

The chain employs TRBV28 and TRBJ1-4; possibly TRBD1 for D (5 bases). V lost 7 bases and J 4 bases, leaving 10 bases between the germline ends. Germline values: CDR1 MDHEN, CDR2 SYDVKM. The CDR3 runs to 13 residues. This chain's CDR3 is CASNQGGNEKLFF. The CDR3 bases are TGTGCCAGCAACCAGGGTGGTAATGAAAAACTGTTTTTT.

The chain has TRBV30 and TRBJ1-4; possibly TRBD1 for D (5 bases). Trimming left V 4 bases short and J 3 bases short, with 12 bases between. Germline values: CDR1 GTSNPN, CDR2 SVGIG (reference sequence). The CDR3 sequence is 14 residues long. CDR3 in amino acids: CAWMGEGSNEKLFF. The CDR3 region has the DNA TGTGCCTGGATGGGGGAGGGATCTAATGAAAAACTGTTTTTT.

The chain is built from TRBV9 and TRBJ2-3; D perhaps matches TRBD2 (6 bases). There are 16 residues in the CDR3. Trimming removed 1 base at V and 5 bases at J, with 17 bases between. Germline CDR1 SGDLS, CDR2 YYNGEE. The CDR3 reads CASSVQSPGGEDTQYF. CDR3 bases: TGTGCCAGCAGCGTACAGTCACCAGGAGGGGAAGATACGCAGTATTTT.

This chain links TRBV6-5 with TRBJ2-3; 8 nucleotides agree with TRBD1. V dropped 5 bases and J dropped 4; count of bases not matched to a gene: 8. The length of the CDR3 is 15 residues. Germline CDR1 and CDR2: MNHEY and SVGAGI. The DNA of the CDR3 is TGTGCCAGCAGTCCCGGGACAGGAGACTCAGATACGCAGTATTTT. As protein: CASSPGTGDSDTQYF.

The chain couples TRBV19 to TRBJ2-1; the D gene is possibly TRBD2 (6 bases). Germline CDR1 and CDR2: LNHDA and SQIVND (reference sequence). CDR3 length: 14 amino acids. Between the trimmed V and J ends, which lost 5 bases and 6 bases, there was a span of 14 bases. Written as DNA, the CDR3 is TGTGCCAGTAGTCTGCGGGAATCACCCAATGAGCAGTTCTTC. Its translation: CASSLRESPNEQFF.